This T cell receptor beta chain was observed in a study of CD8 T cells in ankylosing spondylitis (dated by TCRdb to the late 2010s). Looking at the study overall: The study profiled T cell receptor beta repertoires in healthy donors and ankylosing spondylitis patients to find disease-linked TCR variants. The full study cohort was made up of 25 to 30 ankylosing spondylitis patients and 108 healthy donors. Peripheral blood samples were taken, and synovial fluid was additionally collected from ankylosing spondylitis patients. Overall study outcomes, separate from this receptor: Some of the motif variants had been reported before in the synovial fluid and blood of reactive arthritis patients, a finding that suggests common disease-initiation mechanisms. The disease-linked clones were reported to be significantly enriched in matched synovial fluid samples from ankylosing spondylitis patients. Blood from ankylosing spondylitis patients appeared to be characterized by a TCR beta motif made up of several highly homologous amino acid variants. In peripheral blood, the disease-linked clones were found at relatively low frequencies and had a CD8+ phenotype.

Via the germline V gene, CDR1 is SGHRS and CDR2 YFSETQ. The CDR3 goes from the cysteine to the phenylalanine over 15 residues. CDR3 DNA only is kept here, 45 bases in frame from base 1. V sheds 0 bases and J sheds 2 bases, leaving 10 bases between their ends. This clonotype came up many times. Its antigen is currently not known. The input lacks base qualities; no much larger clone sits a single base away. Sequencer: Illumina HiSeq 2500. TCR beta libraries were prepared by quantitative 5'-RACE with molecular barcodes. The study's processing was this. Disease-linked TCR variants were identified with a new computational method built on a probabilistic model of VDJ rearrangement. The public reads were reprocessed in TCRdb via fastp at Q25 and MiXCR, keeping in-frame beta chains. Each record represents a unique CDR3 protein, reported with the most common genes and DNA among its rows. TCRdb assigned the V and J calls; the authors' analysis was not used. The sample contains about 130,000 distinct CDR3 sequences, around 7% of them found a single time. The ten largest clones take up 12% of the sample.

The sequenced sample was blood, either unsorted or a sorted T cell fraction (not recorded which). Rearrangement joined TRBV5-1 to TRBJ2-3; the D gene is unclear. This TCR came from a male donor with ankylosing spondylitis or in good health (not recorded which). The nucleotides read TGCGCCAGCAGCTTGGACAGCGAACTCACAGATACGCAGTATTTT. Its translation is CASSLDSELTDTQYF.